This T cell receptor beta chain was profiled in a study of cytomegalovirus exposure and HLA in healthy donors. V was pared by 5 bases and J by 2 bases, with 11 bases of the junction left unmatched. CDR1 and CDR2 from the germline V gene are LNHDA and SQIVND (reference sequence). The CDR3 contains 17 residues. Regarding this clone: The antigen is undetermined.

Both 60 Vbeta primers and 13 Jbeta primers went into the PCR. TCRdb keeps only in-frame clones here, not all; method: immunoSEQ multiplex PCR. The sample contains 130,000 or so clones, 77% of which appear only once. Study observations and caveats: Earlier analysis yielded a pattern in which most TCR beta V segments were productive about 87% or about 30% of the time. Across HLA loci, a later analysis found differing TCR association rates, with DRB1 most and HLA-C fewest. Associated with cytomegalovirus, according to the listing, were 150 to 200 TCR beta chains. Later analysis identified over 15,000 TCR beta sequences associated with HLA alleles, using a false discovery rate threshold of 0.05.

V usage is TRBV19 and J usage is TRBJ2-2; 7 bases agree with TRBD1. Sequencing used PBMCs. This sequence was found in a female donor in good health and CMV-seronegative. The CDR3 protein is CASSSLGGQPNTGELFF. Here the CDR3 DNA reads TGTGCCAGTAGTTCACTAGGGGGACAGCCCAACACCGGGGAGCTGTTTTTT.